A selection of T cell receptor beta chains follows, all from one sample in a study of PD-1 blockade in classical Hodgkin lymphoma. Produced via immunoSEQ multiplex PCR; TCRdb's table is partial and in-frame only. The sample includes about 50,000 clones, around 72% of them seen just once. The source was peripheral blood mononuclear cells (PBMCs), collected at baseline. These receptors all come from a human donor with classical Hodgkin lymphoma. CDR3s include the opening cysteine and the closing phenylalanine or tryptophan. The D gene is left open where the match is weak. Size values are once, few and many counts, or a class for expanded clones, and some rows have none.

TRBV10-2	.	TRBJ2-5	.	CASSEPAGIETQYF	TGCGCCAGCAGTGAGCCCGCAGGGATAGAGACCCAGTACTTC
TRBV2	.	TRBJ1-1	once	CASSLGVNTEAFF	TGTGCCAGCAGTCTAGGGGTGAACACTGAAGCTTTCTTT
TRBV5-4	.	TRBJ1-1	.	CASSLGGAAGNTEAFF	TGTGCCAGCAGCTTGGGGGGGGCTGCTGGGAACACTGAAGCTTTCTTT
TRBV30	TRBD2	TRBJ2-3	.	CAWSLAGGYTDTQYF	TGTGCCTGGAGTCTTGCGGGAGGCTACACAGATACGCAGTATTTT
TRBV9	TRBD2	TRBJ2-7	.	CASSLGLAGGLYEQYF	TGTGCCAGCAGCTTAGGACTAGCGGGAGGGCTCTACGAGCAGTACTTC
TRBV19	.	TRBJ2-4	.	CASSGAGESKNIQYF	TGTGCCAGTAGTGGGGCAGGGGAGAGCAAAAACATTCAGTACTTC
TRBV27	.	TRBJ1-3	.	CASSLSGGSGNTIYF	TGTGCCAGCAGTTTATCGGGGGGATCTGGAAACACCATATATTTT
TRBV11-2	TRBD1	TRBJ2-7	.	CASSLGIRDSNEEQYF	TGTGCCAGCAGCTTAGGAATCCGGGACAGTAATGAGGAGCAGTACTTC
TRBV30	.	TRBJ1-3	.	CAWRDPVITISGNTIYF	TGTGCCTGGAGGGACCCTGTTATTACTATCTCTGGAAACACCATATATTTT
TRBV28	.	TRBJ2-7	.	CASSLIGLSYEQYF	TGTGCCAGCAGTTTAATAGGACTGAGCTACGAGCAGTACTTC
TRBV18	TRBD1	TRBJ1-1	.	CASSPPPPGQRSTEAFF	TGTGCCAGCTCACCACCGCCCCCGGGACAGCGCTCTACTGAAGCTTTCTTT
TRBV23-1	TRBD1	TRBJ1-1	.	CASSQSIRDRPSPNTEAFF	TGCGCCAGCAGTCAATCGATCAGGGACAGACCAAGCCCTAACACTGAAGCTTTCTTT
TRBV6-5	.	TRBJ1-2	.	CASSYLGIASFNTF	TGTGCCAGCAGTTACTTAGGCATTGCGTCCTTCAACACCTTC